One and the same sample provided the 9 T cell receptor beta chains below, sequenced in a study of blood T cell repertoires in COVID-19. The data were produced by immunoSEQ multiplex PCR, yet TCRdb's version contains in-frame clones alone and is incomplete. The sample consists of some 67,000 clones, nearly 80% of them appearing once. The sequenced sample consisted of peripheral blood. These receptors all stem from a woman aged 55-70 years with acute or convalescent COVID-19.

The genes are TRBV5-1 and TRBJ1-6, with D tentatively TRBD1 (5 bases). With 0 bases removed from V and 10 bases from J, the gap between germline ends came to 8 bases. This CDR3 spans 13 amino acids. Germline V CDR1 and CDR2: SGHRS, YFSETQ. The CDR3 region has the DNA TGCGCCAGCAGCTTGGATCAGGGCTCACCCCTCCACTTT. Translated, it gives CASSLDQGSPLHF. Drawing the rest from reference TRBV5-1 and TRBJ1-6, the complete variable domain is KAGVTQTPRYLIKTRGQQVTLSCSPISGHRSVSWYQQTPGQGLQFLFEYFSETQRNKGNFPGRFSGRQFSNSRSEMNVSTLELGDSALYLCASSLDQGSPLHFGNGTRLTVT.

The V call is TRBV29-1, the J call TRBJ1-1; D is unresolved. Germline values: CDR1 SQVTM, CDR2 ANQGSEA. The CDR3 has 11 residues. The V end lost 7 bases, the J end lost 0 bases, and 6 bases lay between the germline ends. Here the CDR3 DNA reads TGCAGCGCTCAGATGAACACTGAAGCTTTCTTT. Protein product: CSAQMNTEAFF.

V and J are TRBV2 and TRBJ1-4; D not certain. The CDR3 covers 12 residues. V lost 6 bases and J lost 7, with 9 bases in between. CDR1 and CDR2 from the germline V gene are SNHLY and FYNNEI. CDR3 coding DNA: TGTGCCAGCAGGCTTTTCGGTGAAAAACTGTTTTTT. Amino acid sequence: CASRLFGEKLFF.

The V and J genes are TRBV19 and TRBJ1-2; no clear D. Trimming shortened V by 6 bases and J by 8 bases, and 13 bases separated the two germline ends. This CDR3 region has 12 residues. In germline, CDR1 is LNHDA, CDR2 SQIVND (reference sequence). The CDR3 reads CASRGRDEGYTF. DNA for the CDR3: TGTGCCAGTAGAGGACGGGATGAGGGCTACACCTTC. The whole variable domain, filled in from reference TRBV19 and TRBJ1-2, reads DGGITQSPKYLFRKEGQNVTLSCEQNLNHDAMYWYRQDPGQGLRLIYYSQIVNDFQKGDIAEGYSVSREKKESFPLTVTSAQKNPTAFYLCASRGRDEGYTFGSGTRLTVV.

The V and J genes are TRBV2 and TRBJ1-2; D is undetermined. Germline V CDR1 and CDR2: SNHLY, FYNNEI. The CDR3 sequence is 13 residues long. Trimming left V 1 base short and J 4 bases short, with 7 bases between. CDR3 sequence (DNA): TGTGCCAGCAGTGAAGGCAGAAGCTATGGCTACACCTTC. As protein: CASSEGRSYGYTF.

This clone appeared a few times. The chain employs TRBV5-1 and TRBJ2-5; 7 nucleotides agree with TRBD2. Germline lookup yields CDR1 SGHRS and CDR2 YFSETQ. The CDR3 covers 16 residues. V gave up 0 bases and J gave up 5 bases; unmatched junction bases: 10. CDR3 protein: CASSLVGVTSTETQYF. Written as DNA, the CDR3 is TGCGCCAGCAGCTTGGTCGGGGTGACTAGCACGGAGACCCAGTACTTC.

This clone was seen a single time. The chain links TRBV11-1 to TRBJ1-6; D is possibly TRBD1 (6 bases). Germline V lookup: CDR1 SGHAT, CDR2 FQDESV (reference sequence). The CDR3 has 14 residues. The V end lost 5 bases, the J end lost 9 bases, and 14 bases lay between the germline ends. This chain's CDR3 is CASSPGTLVSPLHF. As DNA, the CDR3 is TGTGCCAGCAGCCCCGGGACACTGGTTTCACCCCTCCACTTT. The full variable domain, with the rest looked up from reference TRBV11-1 and TRBJ1-6, is EAEVAQSPRYKITEKSQAVAFWCDPISGHATLYWYRQILGQGPELLVQFQDESVVDDSQLPKDRFSAERLKGVDSTLKIQPAELGDSAMYLCASSPGTLVSPLHFGNGTRLTVT.

The table lists this clone with a few counts. The chain is built from TRBV5-1 and TRBJ2-1, with a tentative D call TRBD2 (5 bases). This CDR3 spans 16 amino acids. V lost 4 bases and J 10 bases, leaving 24 bases between the germline ends. From germline, CDR1 is SGHRS and CDR2 YFSETQ. In DNA, the CDR3 is TGCGCCAGCAGCCAGGAGTGGACTCCCGGCTATGGGGAGCAGTTCTTC. Protein product: CASSQEWTPGYGEQFF.

This clone was picked up one time. V is TRBV2 and J is TRBJ2-7, with TRBD1 as a possible D gene (5 bases). The CDR3 runs 14 residues. Trimming removed 3 bases at V and 0 bases at J, with 9 bases between. The V gene's germline CDR1 is SNHLY and CDR2 FYNNEI. CDR3 sequence reads: CASSERQFSYEQYF. The CDR3 nucleotides read TGTGCCAGCAGTGAGAGACAGTTCTCCTACGAGCAGTACTTC.